This is a list of T cell receptor beta chains from one sample in a study of preoperative IRX-2 immunotherapy in early breast cancer. Using immunoSEQ multiplex PCR, the repertoire was profiled, and TCRdb retains in-frame clones only, with some absent. The sample lists some 32,000 clones; over 80% were seen once. Sequencing was performed on lymph node tissue, taken from a patient treated with IRX-2 immunotherapy. These receptors were collected from a human donor with breast cancer. Both conserved end residues are part of each CDR3. A D gene is named only where the DNA matches it firmly. Expanded clones get a size class; other rows say once, few or many, or leave the size out.

V gene: TRBV30; clone size: once; J gene: TRBJ1-2; D gene: .; CDR3 protein: CAWSVGGPYYGYTF; CDR3 DNA: TGTGCCTGGAGTGTCGGGGGGCCGTACTATGGCTACACCTTC
V gene: TRBV6-8; clone size: .; J gene: TRBJ2-1; D gene: .; CDR3 protein: CASSYSIRVEQFF; CDR3 DNA: TGTGCCAGCAGTTACTCGATCCGGGTTGAGCAGTTCTTC
V gene: TRBV19; clone size: few; J gene: TRBJ2-6; D gene: .; CDR3 protein: CASRRGASGANVLTF; CDR3 DNA: TGTGCCAGTAGGCGAGGGGCCTCTGGGGCCAACGTCCTGACTTTC
V gene: TRBV6-8; clone size: .; J gene: TRBJ2-1; D gene: .; CDR3 protein: CASSSPFRGSLTIEQFF; CDR3 DNA: TGTGCCAGCAGTTCACCGTTTAGGGGTTCCCTTACAATTGAGCAGTTCTTC
V gene: TRBV6-8; clone size: .; J gene: TRBJ2-7; D gene: .; CDR3 protein: CASSYVGYEQYF; CDR3 DNA: TGTGCCAGCAGTTACGTTGGCTACGAGCAGTACTTC
V gene: TRBV28; clone size: .; J gene: TRBJ2-2; D gene: TRBD2; CDR3 protein: CASSFYFIAGGTGELFF; CDR3 DNA: TGTGCCAGCAGTTTCTACTTTATAGCGGGAGGGACCGGGGAGCTGTTTTTT
V gene: TRBV5-1; clone size: .; J gene: TRBJ2-2; D gene: .; CDR3 protein: CASSLVAGADTGELFF; CDR3 DNA: TGCGCCAGCAGCTTGGTGGCGGGGGCGGACACCGGGGAGCTGTTTTTT
V gene: TRBV15; clone size: .; J gene: TRBJ2-5; D gene: TRBD2; CDR3 protein: CATSSQLAGVGETQYF; CDR3 DNA: TGTGCCACCAGCAGCCAACTAGCGGGCGTTGGAGAGACCCAGTACTTC
V gene: TRBV28; clone size: .; J gene: TRBJ1-5; D gene: .; CDR3 protein: CASTWGSQPQHF; CDR3 DNA: TGTGCCAGCACGTGGGGGAGTCAGCCCCAGCATTTT
V gene: TRBV15; clone size: .; J gene: TRBJ1-1; D gene: TRBD1; CDR3 protein: CATRAPGTGRVTEAFF; CDR3 DNA: TGTGCCACCAGGGCTCCCGGGACAGGGCGGGTCACTGAAGCTTTCTTT
V gene: TRBV30; clone size: once; J gene: TRBJ1-2; D gene: .; CDR3 protein: CAWSLLVSSNYGYTF; CDR3 DNA: TGTGCCTGGAGCCTTTTGGTCAGTTCTAACTATGGCTACACCTTC
V gene: TRBV19; clone size: .; J gene: TRBJ2-7; D gene: .; CDR3 protein: CASKRGQLSSYEQYF; CDR3 DNA: TGTGCCAGCAAGAGAGGACAGCTTAGTTCCTACGAGCAGTACTTC
V gene: TRBV6-8; clone size: .; J gene: TRBJ1-1; D gene: TRBD1; CDR3 protein: CASSGQGRSLEAFF; CDR3 DNA: TGTGCCAGCAGTGGACAGGGCCGAAGCCTTGAAGCTTTCTTT
V gene: TRBV19; clone size: .; J gene: TRBJ1-5; D gene: .; CDR3 protein: CASRPRGLLAQHF; CDR3 DNA: TGTGCCAGTAGGCCCAGGGGCCTTCTAGCCCAGCATTTT
V gene: TRBV6-8; clone size: .; J gene: TRBJ2-7; D gene: .; CDR3 protein: CASSYIAGSAYEQYF; CDR3 DNA: TGTGCCAGCAGTTACATTGCGGGATCCGCCTACGAGCAGTACTTC
V gene: TRBV6-7; clone size: .; J gene: TRBJ1-6; D gene: .; CDR3 protein: CASTRTVGLNSPLHF; CDR3 DNA: TGTGCCAGCACCCGGACGGTCGGCCTAAATTCACCCCTCCACTTT
V gene: TRBV18; clone size: .; J gene: TRBJ2-5; D gene: .; CDR3 protein: CASSPSDPGTQYF; CDR3 DNA: TGTGCCAGCTCACCATCCGACCCAGGGACCCAGTACTTC
V gene: TRBV18; clone size: .; J gene: TRBJ2-3; D gene: .; CDR3 protein: CASSPSTDTQYF; CDR3 DNA: TGTGCCAGCTCACCTAGCACAGATACGCAGTATTTT
V gene: TRBV9; clone size: .; J gene: TRBJ1-6; D gene: .; CDR3 protein: CASSKDSSYNSPLHF; CDR3 DNA: TGTGCCAGCAGTAAGGACAGCTCCTATAATTCACCCCTCCACTTT
V gene: TRBV22-1; clone size: .; J gene: TRBJ1-6; D gene: .; CDR3 protein: CASSFTGVLGYSPLHF; CDR3 DNA: TGTGCCAGCAGTTTTACAGGCGTGTTGGGGTATTCACCCCTCCACTTT
V gene: TRBV28; clone size: .; J gene: TRBJ2-3; D gene: .; CDR3 protein: CASRTGLVADTQYF; CDR3 DNA: TGTGCCAGCAGAACAGGTTTGGTAGCAGATACGCAGTATTTT
V gene: TRBV22-1; clone size: .; J gene: TRBJ2-6; D gene: .; CDR3 protein: CASSPPPYRGSGANVLTF; CDR3 DNA: TGTGCCAGCAGCCCTCCTCCCTACAGGGGCTCTGGGGCCAACGTCCTGACTTTC
V gene: TRBV6-8; clone size: .; J gene: TRBJ2-5; D gene: .; CDR3 protein: CASSYSYGTTTFRETQYF; CDR3 DNA: TGTGCCAGCAGTTACTCGTACGGGACCACAACATTCCGAGAGACCCAGTACTTC
V gene: TRBV28; clone size: .; J gene: TRBJ2-7; D gene: TRBD2; CDR3 protein: CATRVAGRTYEQYF; CDR3 DNA: TGTGCCACCCGGGTAGCGGGGAGGACCTACGAGCAGTACTTC
V gene: TRBV6-7; clone size: .; J gene: TRBJ2-5; D gene: TRBD1; CDR3 protein: CASTPDARGHDQYF; CDR3 DNA: TGTGCCAGCACCCCAGACGCCAGGGGGCATGACCAGTACTTC
V gene: TRBV28; clone size: once; J gene: TRBJ2-2; D gene: .; CDR3 protein: CASIGRERNTGELFF; CDR3 DNA: TGTGCCAGCATAGGACGGGAGAGAAACACCGGGGAGCTGTTTTTT
V gene: TRBV19; clone size: .; J gene: TRBJ2-3; D gene: TRBD2; CDR3 protein: CASRFSGGITDTQYF; CDR3 DNA: TGTGCCAGTAGATTTAGCGGGGGGATCACAGATACGCAGTATTTT
V gene: TRBV29-1; clone size: .; J gene: TRBJ2-1; D gene: .; CDR3 protein: CSVSKGSLEQFF; CDR3 DNA: TGCAGCGTTTCCAAGGGTTCTTTGGAGCAGTTCTTC
V gene: TRBV6-8; clone size: .; J gene: TRBJ2-3; D gene: TRBD1; CDR3 protein: CASSSKTGTGRYF; CDR3 DNA: TGTGCCAGCAGTTCCAAGACCGGGACAGGAAGGTATTTT
V gene: TRBV29-1; clone size: .; J gene: TRBJ1-2; D gene: .; CDR3 protein: CSVSYGFYGYTF; CDR3 DNA: TGCAGCGTTTCTTACGGATTCTATGGCTACACCTTC
V gene: TRBV19; clone size: .; J gene: TRBJ2-1; D gene: .; CDR3 protein: CASSGAVSYNEQFF; CDR3 DNA: TGTGCCAGTAGTGGGGCGGTCTCCTACAATGAGCAGTTCTTC
V gene: TRBV11-3; clone size: .; J gene: TRBJ1-2; D gene: .; CDR3 protein: CASSQFSRALGGYTF; CDR3 DNA: TGTGCCAGCAGCCAATTTTCCAGGGCGCTGGGCGGCTACACCTTC
V gene: TRBV5-1; clone size: once; J gene: TRBJ2-2; D gene: .; CDR3 protein: CASSPGGGRTGELFF; CDR3 DNA: TGCGCCAGCAGCCCCGGAGGGGGCCGCACCGGGGAGCTGTTTTTT
V gene: TRBV19; clone size: .; J gene: TRBJ2-1; D gene: .; CDR3 protein: CASSIEGGGYNEQFF; CDR3 DNA: TGTGCCAGTAGTATAGAAGGGGGGGGCTACAATGAGCAGTTCTTC
V gene: TRBV23-1; clone size: .; J gene: TRBJ1-2; D gene: TRBD1; CDR3 protein: CASSLQGAFYGYTF; CDR3 DNA: TGCGCCAGCAGCCTCCAGGGGGCCTTCTATGGCTACACCTTC
V gene: TRBV1; clone size: .; J gene: TRBJ2-1; D gene: .; CDR3 protein: CASSQFIAGGTYNEQFF; CDR3 DNA: TGCGCCAGCAGCCAATTTATAGCGGGAGGAACCTACAATGAGCAGTTCTTC
V gene: TRBV30; clone size: .; J gene: TRBJ1-3; D gene: .; CDR3 protein: CAWSVRQGNTIYF; CDR3 DNA: TGTGCCTGGAGTGTCCGTCAAGGGAACACCATATATTTT
V gene: TRBV28; clone size: .; J gene: TRBJ2-7; D gene: .; CDR3 protein: CASTTPAAGWSEQYF; CDR3 DNA: TGTGCCAGCACCACGCCGGCCGCTGGATGGAGCGAGCAGTACTTC
V gene: TRBV6-8; clone size: .; J gene: TRBJ1-2; D gene: .; CDR3 protein: CASSGPPGWPPLHYGYTF; CDR3 DNA: TGTGCCAGCAGTGGCCCGCCAGGCTGGCCCCCTCTACACTATGGCTACACCTTC
V gene: TRBV18; clone size: .; J gene: TRBJ1-2; D gene: .; CDR3 protein: CASSPSSGIDYGYTF; CDR3 DNA: TGTGCCAGCTCACCCTCGTCCGGGATCGACTATGGCTACACCTTC
V gene: TRBV11-3; clone size: .; J gene: TRBJ1-4; D gene: TRBD1; CDR3 protein: CASSIGQGPNEKLFF; CDR3 DNA: TGTGCCAGCAGCATTGGACAGGGGCCTAATGAAAAACTGTTTTTT
V gene: TRBV28; clone size: .; J gene: TRBJ1-4; D gene: .; CDR3 protein: CASSFSNWGAEF; CDR3 DNA: TGTGCCAGCAGTTTCTCTAACTGGGGAGCGGAGTTT
V gene: TRBV29-1; clone size: .; J gene: TRBJ2-4; D gene: .; CDR3 protein: CSVGTITDIQYF; CDR3 DNA: TGCAGCGTTGGGACTATTACGGACATTCAGTACTTC
V gene: TRBV15; clone size: .; J gene: TRBJ2-5; D gene: .; CDR3 protein: CATSPFRAAQETQYF; CDR3 DNA: TGTGCCACCAGCCCTTTTAGGGCAGCCCAAGAGACCCAGTACTTC
V gene: TRBV19; clone size: .; J gene: TRBJ2-1; D gene: .; CDR3 protein: CASSIESYSYNEQFF; CDR3 DNA: TGTGCCAGTAGTATTGAGTCGTACTCCTACAATGAGCAGTTCTTC
V gene: TRBV19; clone size: .; J gene: TRBJ2-7; D gene: .; CDR3 protein: CASRLGTDSYEQYF; CDR3 DNA: TGTGCCAGTAGGTTGGGGACGGACTCCTACGAGCAGTACTTC
V gene: TRBV28; clone size: .; J gene: TRBJ1-5; D gene: .; CDR3 protein: CASGSGRSQPQHF; CDR3 DNA: TGTGCCAGCGGGTCTGGGAGGAGTCAGCCCCAGCATTTT
V gene: TRBV6-8; clone size: .; J gene: TRBJ2-3; D gene: TRBD1; CDR3 protein: CASRFDPGQGSSTDTQYF; CDR3 DNA: TGTGCCAGCAGATTCGATCCGGGACAGGGGTCTAGCACAGATACGCAGTATTTT
V gene: TRBV25-1; clone size: .; J gene: TRBJ2-2; D gene: .; CDR3 protein: CASARGANTGELFF; CDR3 DNA: TGTGCCAGCGCCCGAGGGGCGAACACCGGGGAGCTGTTTTTT
V gene: TRBV11-3; clone size: .; J gene: TRBJ1-4; D gene: .; CDR3 protein: CASSLRDTATNEKLFF; CDR3 DNA: TGTGCCAGCAGCCTCCGGGACACCGCAACTAATGAAAAACTGTTTTTT
V gene: TRBV11-3; clone size: .; J gene: TRBJ1-2; D gene: .; CDR3 protein: CASSLVESGFYGYTF; CDR3 DNA: TGTGCCAGCAGCTTAGTGGAGTCGGGGTTCTATGGCTACACCTTC
V gene: TRBV6-7; clone size: .; J gene: TRBJ2-2; D gene: .; CDR3 protein: CASSEYGELFF; CDR3 DNA: TGTGCCAGCAGTGAATATGGGGAGCTGTTTTTT
V gene: TRBV11-3; clone size: once; J gene: TRBJ1-5; D gene: .; CDR3 protein: CASSLDLAEGLYSNQPQHF; CDR3 DNA: TGTGCCAGCAGCTTAGATTTGGCGGAGGGACTTTATAGCAATCAGCCCCAGCATTTT
V gene: TRBV18; clone size: .; J gene: TRBJ1-1; D gene: .; CDR3 protein: CASSQGVGPMNTEAFF; CDR3 DNA: TGTGCCAGCTCACAAGGTGTCGGCCCAATGAACACTGAAGCTTTCTTT
V gene: TRBV19; clone size: .; J gene: TRBJ2-7; D gene: .; CDR3 protein: CASSIGRSYEQYF; CDR3 DNA: TGTGCCAGTAGTATTGGACGCTCCTACGAGCAGTACTTC
V gene: TRBV19; clone size: .; J gene: TRBJ1-2; D gene: .; CDR3 protein: CASTRLGSAGDNYGYTF; CDR3 DNA: TGTGCCAGTACCCGGTTGGGGAGTGCGGGAGACAACTATGGCTACACCTTC
V gene: TRBV6-8; clone size: .; J gene: TRBJ1-4; D gene: .; CDR3 protein: CASSDLSVGTPAEKLFF; CDR3 DNA: TGTGCCAGCAGTGACTTATCCGTTGGGACCCCCGCGGAAAAACTGTTTTTT
V gene: TRBV15; clone size: .; J gene: TRBJ2-7; D gene: .; CDR3 protein: CATSRDTGEVFEQYF; CDR3 DNA: TGTGCCACCAGCAGAGACACGGGAGAGGTGTTCGAGCAGTACTTC
V gene: TRBV5-1; clone size: .; J gene: TRBJ1-1; D gene: .; CDR3 protein: CASSLDRRQSVTNTEAFF; CDR3 DNA: TGCGCCAGCAGCTTGGATCGACGTCAGTCAGTAACGAACACTGAAGCTTTCTTT
V gene: TRBV7-2; clone size: .; J gene: TRBJ2-2; D gene: TRBD2; CDR3 protein: CASSFRGGGRTGELFF; CDR3 DNA: TGTGCCAGCAGCTTCCGCGGGGGGGGCCGCACCGGGGAGCTGTTTTTT